The 27 T cell receptor beta chains listed next were all sequenced from one sample in a study of identical twins. MiXCR was run by TCRdb on the 5' RACE reads, yielding one entry per CDR3 protein. This sample carries about 280,000 distinct CDR3 sequences, under 9% of them seen once, and the ten largest clones take roughly 2.1%. This sample also appeared in a second study, on yellow fever vaccine responses in identical twins.

Sequenced input: memory (CD45RO+) T cells sorted from blood. Receptors were obtained from a woman aged 18-29 years in good health.

This clonotype has at least ten counts. The rearrangement uses TRBV12-3 or TRBV12-4 and TRBJ1-1, with unresolved D. The CDR3 covers 14 residues. Trimming took off 1 base at V and 6 bases at J, with 12 bases between the two ends. The CDR3 DNA follows: TGTGCCAGCAGTTTAGTCCCGACTACCCCTGAAGCTTTCTTT. Encoded protein: CASSLVPTTPEAFF.

The table lists this clonotype with a few counts. The chain links TRBV14 to TRBJ2-5; D is undetermined. Trimming took 2 bases from V and 5 from J, leaving 9 bases between them. CDR1 is SGHDN and CDR2 is FVKESK in the germline V gene. The CDR3 sequence is 13 residues long. CDR3 region: CASSQLGSETQYF. DNA of the CDR3: TGTGCCAGCAGCCAACTGGGTTCCGAGACCCAGTACTTC.

This clonotype was counted once. This chain links TRBV6-1 with TRBJ2-7, with 12 nucleotides matching TRBD1. V trimming: 7 bases; J trimming: 3 bases; junction bases outside the gene matches: 10. The CDR3 extends over 16 amino acids. CDR1 MNHNS and CDR2 SASEGT come from the germline V gene. In DNA form, the CDR3 reads TGTGCCAGCAAAACTAAAGGGACAGGGGGCTTCTACGAGCAGTACTTC. This gives the protein CASKTKGTGGFYEQYF.

In this sample, this clonotype turned up a few times. The chain combines TRBV9 with TRBJ1-4; 11 bases line up with TRBD1. Germline values: CDR1 SGDLS, CDR2 YYNGEE. V lost 1 base, J lost 1 base, and 3 bases stayed unmatched. The CDR3 totals 17 residues. The CDR3: CASSVYGTGGTNEKLFF. The CDR3 DNA is TGTGCCAGCAGCGTATATGGGACAGGGGGAACTAATGAAAAACTGTTTTTT.

On this clonotype: It is likely a read error, because the conserved phenylalanine at the end of the CDR3 is missing. This chain joins TRBV7-9 and TRBJ2-1; D uncertain. From germline, CDR1 is SEHNR and CDR2 FQNEAQ (reference sequence). The CDR3 totals 12 residues. With 6 bases removed from V and 3 bases from J, the gap between germline ends came to 6 bases. CDR3 region: CASSLDYNEQFI. In DNA, the CDR3 is TGTGCCAGCAGTCTCGACTACAATGAGCAGTTCATC.

Of note for this clonotype: A junction boundary mismatches the germline segment, possibly from a read error. The chain recombines TRBV12-3 or TRBV12-4 with TRBJ1-3, with 11 bases aligning to TRBD1. The CDR3 loop spans 13 amino acids. The CDR3 region has the DNA TGTGCCAGCAGCCGGACAGGGGGCAACACCATACATTTT. Translating gives CASSRTGGNTIHF.

V and J are TRBV10-2 and TRBJ2-1; maybe TRBD2 (6 bases). Trimming left V 10 bases short and J 9 bases short, with 22 bases between. The germline V gene encodes CDR1 WSHSY and CDR2 SAAADI. This CDR3 has 14 amino acids. The CDR3 DNA follows: TGCGCCACAACGGAAGGGGCTCCGCGGGGTGAGCAGTTCTTC. It encodes CATTEGAPRGEQFF.

This clonotype was counted at least ten times. The chain employs TRBV5-1 and TRBJ2-1, with 7 bases aligning to TRBD1. V shed 0 bases and J 4 bases; nucleotides not matched to a gene: 7. Germline V CDR1 and CDR2: SGHRS, YFSETQ. The CDR3 contains 16 residues. Written as DNA, the CDR3 is TGCGCCAGCAGCTTGGCGGTGACAGGGCTTTACAATGAGCAGTTCTTC. It translates to CASSLAVTGLYNEQFF.

This clonotype was picked up a small number of times. This sequence joins TRBV7-8 and TRBJ2-7, with TRBD2 matching 11 bases. The V and J ends lost 5 bases and 3 bases, in that order; junction bases with no gene match: 6. This CDR3 region has 15 residues. Germline V CDR1 and CDR2: SGHVS, FQNEAQ. CDR3 coding DNA: TGTGCCAGCAGCAAGCTAGCGGGAGGTGGCTACGAGCAGTACTTC. The encoded protein is CASSKLAGGGYEQYF.

This clonotype was picked up many times. The chain recombines TRBV10-3 with TRBJ2-1; TRBD2 is a possible D gene (5 bases). This CDR3 region has 15 residues. Trimming removed 8 bases from V and 1 base from J, with 15 bases in between. Germline V gives CDR1 ENHRY, CDR2 SYGVKD. The CDR3 region has the DNA TGTGCCATCTGGATGGGGAGTACGTCCTACAATGAGCAGTTCTTC. Translated, it gives CAIWMGSTSYNEQFF.

In DNA, the CDR3 is TGTGCCAGCAGCTTACTAGCGGTTACCTCCTACGAGCAGTACTTC. The encoded protein is CASSLLAVTSYEQYF. This rearrangement joins TRBV5-6 to TRBJ2-7, with 8 bases aligning to TRBD2. The CDR3 spans 15 residues. Germline CDR1 SGHDT, CDR2 YYEEEE. The V gene end was trimmed by 2 bases and the J gene end by 0 bases; junction bases not matched to a gene: 4.

This clonotype occurred a few times. The V gene is TRBV15, the J gene TRBJ2-1, with 9 bases that match TRBD2. Germline CDR1 reads LNHNV; CDR2 reads YYDKDF (reference sequence). The CDR3 covers 16 residues. The V and J ends lost 4 bases and 1 base, in that order; junction bases with no gene match: 5. DNA of the CDR3: TGTGCCACCAGCAAAAGACTAGCGGCTTCCTACAATGAGCAGTTCTTC. Translating gives CATSKRLAASYNEQFF.

This clonotype was seen at least ten times. The chain couples TRBV25-1 to TRBJ2-7; D is unresolved. Trimming cost V 1 base and J 4 bases, with 17 bases left between them. Germline-derived CDR1 and CDR2 are MGHDK and SYGVNS. CDR3 size: 16 residues. The CDR3 reads CASSEFCSRSLYEQYV. CDR3 DNA: TGTGCCAGCAGTGAATTCTGCTCTAGAAGCCTATACGAGCAGTACGTC.

This clonotype showed up many times. The chain uses TRBV4-2 and TRBJ2-3, with 9 bases aligning to TRBD2. J was trimmed by 4 bases and V by 11 bases; bases with no gene match: 13. Germline lookup yields CDR1 LGHNA and CDR2 YNFKEQ. The CDR3 spans 15 residues. The CDR3 sequence: CASQGASGNADTQYF. CDR3 bases: TGTGCCTCCCAAGGGGCTAGCGGGAACGCAGATACGCAGTATTTT.

This clonotype was seen at least ten times. This sequence joins TRBV5-1 and TRBJ2-5; TRBD1 matches at 8 bases. The V segment lost 3 bases and the J segment 2 bases; nucleotides outside the gene matches: 6. This CDR3 is built from 15 residues. Germline loops: CDR1 SGHRS, CDR2 YFSETQ. The CDR3 nucleotides read TGCGCCAGCAGCTCCGGACAGGGAAATCAAGAGACCCAGTACTTC. Translation gives CASSSGQGNQETQYF.

The CDR3 is CASSQAQTTYEQYF. CDR3 sequence (DNA): TGTGCCAGCAGCCAAGCCCAGACTACCTACGAGCAGTACTTC. The chain couples TRBV14 to TRBJ2-7; a weak D match, TRBD2 (5 bases). CDR1 and CDR2 from the germline V gene are SGHDN and FVKESK. Trimming took 1 base from V and 2 from J, leaving 9 bases between them. This CDR3 is built from 14 residues.

V is TRBV3-1 and J is TRBJ1-3; 9 nucleotides align to TRBD1. V dropped 2 bases and J dropped 0; count of bases not matched to a gene: 5. Germline V gene data show CDR1 as LGHDT and CDR2 as YNNKEL (reference sequence). This CDR3 contains 17 residues. The CDR3 coding sequence is TGTGCCAGCAGCCAACGGGGACAGGGAATCTCTGGAAACACCATATATTTT. This codes for CASSQRGQGISGNTIYF.

This clonotype was recorded at least ten times. The chain is built from TRBV3-1 and TRBJ2-5, with TRBD2 as a possible D gene (6 bases). Germline CDR1 and CDR2: LGHDT and YNNKEL (reference sequence). Trimming took 4 bases from V and 3 from J, leaving 15 bases between them. The CDR3 loop spans 15 amino acids. The CDR3: CASSPAGTSKETQYF. The CDR3 nucleotides are TGTGCCAGCAGCCCAGCCGGGACTTCGAAAGAGACCCAGTACTTC.

This chain connects TRBV11-2 to TRBJ2-1, with TRBD2 matching over 10 bases. Germline trimming cut 5 bases from V and 0 bases from J; bases unmatched to any gene: 4. In germline, CDR1 is SGHAT, CDR2 FQNNGV. The CDR3 has 16 amino acids. The DNA of the CDR3 is TGTGCCAGCAGCCGGACTAGCGGAAACTCCTACAATGAGCAGTTCTTC. It specifies CASSRTSGNSYNEQFF.

This chain joins TRBV6-1 and TRBJ2-6; D is ambiguous. This CDR3 is built from 15 residues. V gave up 1 base and J gave up 2 bases, with 6 bases separating them. In germline, CDR1 is MNHNS, CDR2 SASEGT. This chain's CDR3 is CASSEVGTGANVLTF. CDR3 nucleotides: TGTGCCAGCAGTGAAGTTGGAACTGGGGCCAACGTCCTGACTTTC.

This clonotype was recorded at least ten times. The rearrangement uses TRBV5-1 and TRBJ2-3; the D gene is possibly TRBD2 (6 bases). The CDR3 has 15 amino acids. V was shortened by 1 base and J by 2 bases, with 11 bases between the two germline ends. Germline values: CDR1 SGHRS, CDR2 YFSETQ. The CDR3 DNA is TGCGCCAGCAGCTTGATGGCTAGCGACACAGATACGCAGTATTTT. Protein product: CASSLMASDTDTQYF. The full variable domain, its missing parts supplied by reference TRBV5-1 and TRBJ2-3, is KAGVTQTPRYLIKTRGQQVTLSCSPISGHRSVSWYQQTPGQGLQFLFEYFSETQRNKGNFPGRFSGRQFSNSRSEMNVSTLELGDSALYLCASSLMASDTDTQYFGPGTRLTVL.

This clonotype was recorded many times. This chain links TRBV5-1 with TRBJ2-1; 10 positions match TRBD1. The junction had 3 bases not matched to a gene; V was cut back by 4 bases and J by 2 bases. Germline-derived CDR1 and CDR2 are SGHRS and YFSETQ. The CDR3 has 15 residues. CDR3 protein: CASSGQGGAYNEQFF. CDR3 DNA sequence: TGCGCCAGCAGCGGACAGGGGGGGGCCTACAATGAGCAGTTCTTC. The whole variable domain, remainder taken from reference TRBV5-1 and TRBJ2-1, is KAGVTQTPRYLIKTRGQQVTLSCSPISGHRSVSWYQQTPGQGLQFLFEYFSETQRNKGNFPGRFSGRQFSNSRSEMNVSTLELGDSALYLCASSGQGGAYNEQFFGPGTRLTVL.

Many counts were recorded for this clonotype. The rearrangement links TRBV20-1 to TRBJ2-1; 11 nucleotides line up with TRBD2. The J segment lost 7 bases and the V segment lost 0 bases, leaving 11 bases of the junction unmatched. There are 17 residues in the CDR3. Germline CDR1 DFQATT, CDR2 SNEGSKA (reference sequence). The CDR3 coding sequence is TGCAGTGCTAGAGAGGTGGGACTAGCGGAAAGGAGGAATGAGCAGTTCTTC. Encoded protein: CSAREVGLAERRNEQFF.

This sequence joins TRBV9 and TRBJ2-3; D is possibly TRBD1 (5 bases). Trimming removed 0 bases at V and 2 bases at J, with 10 bases between. This CDR3 contains 15 residues. The germline V gene has CDR1 SGDLS and CDR2 YYNGEE. This chain's CDR3 is CASSVAGWDTDTQYF. DNA for the CDR3: TGTGCCAGCAGCGTAGCAGGGTGGGACACAGATACGCAGTATTTT.

This chain links TRBV6-4 with TRBJ2-7; 10 nucleotides agree with TRBD2. Germline CDR1 is MRHNA and CDR2 is SNTAGT. There are 14 residues in the CDR3. V trimming: 10 bases; J trimming: 2 bases; junction bases outside the gene matches: 8. Here the CDR3 reads CAIRASGRTYEQYF. The CDR3, as DNA: TGTGCCATCAGAGCTAGCGGGAGAACCTACGAGCAGTACTTC.

This clonotype was recorded many times. The rearrangement links TRBV18 to TRBJ2-1; D gene uncertain. The germline CDR1 and CDR2 sequences are KGHSH and LQKENI. This CDR3 comprises 14 residues. V lost 0 bases and J 6 bases, leaving 9 bases between the germline ends. CDR3 sequence: CASSPPVQRNEQFF. As DNA, the CDR3 is TGTGCCAGCTCACCACCGGTCCAGCGCAATGAGCAGTTCTTC.

This clonotype was detected a few times. The V and J genes are TRBV2 and TRBJ2-7, with D possibly matching TRBD2 (6 bases). CDR3 length: 14 amino acids. V dropped 7 bases and J dropped 0 bases, with 13 bases sitting between them. Per germline, CDR1 SNHLY and CDR2 FYNNEI. CDR3 amino acids: CASTGGVPSYEQYF. The CDR3 region has the DNA TGTGCCAGCACCGGAGGGGTCCCCTCCTACGAGCAGTACTTC. The full variable domain, with the rest looked up from reference TRBV2 and TRBJ2-7, is EPEVTQTPSHQVTQMGQEVILRCVPISNHLYFYWYRQILGQKVEFLVSFYNNEISEKSEIFDDQFSVERPDGSNFTLKIRSTKLEDSAMYFCASTGGVPSYEQYFGPGTRLTVT.